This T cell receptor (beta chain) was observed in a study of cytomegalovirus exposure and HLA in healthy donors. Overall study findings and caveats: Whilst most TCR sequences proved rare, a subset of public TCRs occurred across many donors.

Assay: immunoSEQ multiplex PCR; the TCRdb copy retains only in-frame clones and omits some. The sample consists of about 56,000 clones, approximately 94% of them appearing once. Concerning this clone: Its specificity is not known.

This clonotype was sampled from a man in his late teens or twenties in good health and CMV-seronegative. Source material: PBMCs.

The CDR3 loop is CASSGTRGFDTQYF. In DNA, the CDR3 is TGTGCCAGCAGTGGGACTAGGGGGTTCGATACGCAGTATTTT. J is TRBJ2-3 and V is TRBV28; 8 bases match TRBD2. This CDR3 is 14 amino acids long. Germline V gives CDR1 MDHEN, CDR2 SYDVKM. V dropped 5 bases and J dropped 6; count of bases not matched to a gene: 7.